This T cell receptor (beta chain) was captured in a study of blood T cell repertoires in COVID-19. About the research overall: There were acute and convalescent COVID-19 samples, and they came from the United States, Italy and Spain.

The ends lost 2 bases at V and 4 bases at J; junction bases unmatched: 9. This CDR3 comprises 17 residues. Per germline, CDR1 SGHRS and CDR2 YFSETQ. In the original workflow: Amplification of reference gene primers provided the estimated nucleated cell counts. Only in-frame clones appear in the TCRdb table, and some are missing; sequencing was by immunoSEQ multiplex PCR. The V and J calls and clone size were taken over from that table, and D and trimming were inferred from the DNA. The sample yields fewer than 350,000 clones, about four fifths seen once. The chain couples TRBV5-1 to TRBJ2-1; 10 bases map to TRBD2. Specimen: peripheral blood. This receptor was identified in a woman aged 55-69 years with active or convalescent COVID-19. CDR3 sequence reads: CASSFGASGGVYNEQFF. In DNA, the CDR3 is TGCGCCAGCAGCTTTGGGGCTAGCGGGGGCGTATACAATGAGCAGTTCTTC.